The entry below gives a single T cell receptor (beta chain) sequence along with its context. This clone's antigen is unknown. Per-base quality was not reported, and no clone a single base away is much larger than it. The entry originates in a study of cytomegalovirus exposure and HLA in healthy donors (dated 2017 in TCRdb). With regard to the full study: In an earlier analysis of roughly 590 of the donors, approximately 260 Gb of sequence data and 90 million to 130 million unique TCR beta sequences from about 179 million T cells were reported. A later genetic analysis took genome-wide SNP genotypes for about 55% of the roughly 670 donors and used that subset as a discovery cohort. To predict cytomegalovirus infection status, the study combined high-throughput TCR immunosequencing, statistical association of individual TCRs with disease status, and machine learning. In addition to the first cohort of approximately 650 subjects, a separate validation cohort of approximately 130 different subjects was used. Across about 370 genotyped donors of the cohort, an average of about 240,000 unique TCR beta nucleotide sequences per donor were sequenced, and 15% to 20% of those sequences were non-productive. The study profiled the T cell repertoires of hundreds of subjects by immunosequencing and related them to cytomegalovirus serostatus. Rather than using new phenotypic data, the later analysis identified candidate immune exposures from TCR beta sequences and from how often those sequences occurred across donors. An earlier analysis of approximately 640 of the donors applied high-throughput TCR beta sequencing to assess whether each TCR beta V gene segment acted as functional or pseudogenic. Among the roughly 370 genotyped donors, under 90% belonged to the genetic ancestry cluster associated with self-reported Caucasian donors. Typing coverage varied by locus: roughly 629-640 donors for A, B, C, DRB1 and DQB1; approximately 560 for DQA1; around 610 for DPA1; 400 to 480 for DPB1. An early release covering roughly 600 HLA-typed donors comprised about 290 gigabases of sequencing data and 85 million or so unique TCR sequences. Roughly five DR-DQ haplotypes were handled as single units for association and clustering, since linkage in the cohort was strong. Class I and class II HLA loci were covered by the typing at four-digit resolution. In a later analysis, previously published TCR beta repertoires from 666 donors were re-analyzed and high-resolution HLA genotyping was added so that TCR occurrence patterns could be studied. The study aimed to test whether cataloging public T cell receptors could reveal signatures of past pathogen exposure. All discovery cohort repertoires had been generated on a single sequencing platform. Donor age, sex, ethnicity and CMV serostatus were compiled together with the repertoire data.

In total, over 600 healthy bone marrow donors made up the cohort. All cohort members were sampled while nominally healthy, although unrecorded immune exposures were likely present. The donor tested CMV seronegative and was one of the 352 seronegative cohort members. Every donor gave a peripheral blood sample, and the peripheral blood mononuclear cells from that sample were used for TCR beta sequencing. The Qiagen DNeasy Blood Extraction Kit was used to extract genomic DNA from the blood cell samples. What the research found in general, with its limitations: Correlated functional status among segregating V segments might be attributable to linkage disequilibrium, but an unknown experimental factor could not be ruled out. In vitro tests confirmed that a few of the cytomegalovirus-associated TCR beta chains recognize cytomegalovirus antigens. The only immune exposure information available for the cohort was CMV serostatus. A later genetic analysis reported fewer N-insertions in productive TCRs among donors in an Asian-associated ancestry cluster than the approximately 700-donor mean. At a false discovery rate of 0.05, a later analysis linked around 17,000 TCR beta sequences to specific HLA alleles. A cluster of highly shared sequence variants was judged likely to be a technical artifact of the sequencing pipeline. Because counts were too low, more than 15 rarely observed V segments, including chromosome 9 orphons, were excluded from the earlier analysis of 587 of the donors. V-gene and J-gene trimming of TCR beta chains was associated with a missense DCLRE1C variant in a later genetic analysis, and the association was replicated in an independent cohort. Most TCR sequences were observed very rarely across donors, whereas some public TCRs were present in many individuals. According to a later analysis, most CMV-associated TCR beta chains appeared to be HLA-restricted, and the HLA associations seemed to be driven largely by CMV exposure. A further reported finding was that TCR beta sequences accurately predicted the HLA-A and HLA-B alleles for most subjects in the first cohort. An earlier analysis of roughly 570 of the donors showed that most TCR beta V segments appeared in productive rearrangements either about 87% or about 30% of the time, which broadly matched IMGT annotations. In both the original and validation cohorts, the classifier was reported to diagnose cytomegalovirus status with high specificity and sensitivity. A later analysis found that TCR association rates varied across HLA loci, with DRB1 alleles showing the most associated TCRs and HLA-C alleles the fewest. Assigning TCR associations to individual alleles was difficult when HLA alleles, especially DR and DQ, strongly co-occurred. Roughly uniform sequencing depth across donors was assumed in presence/absence analyses, although this assumption may not hold. It was suggested by the authors that the approach could potentially be generalized to other disease states and immunological phenotypes. In a later analysis, several top co-occurrence clusters were reported to appear linked to parvovirus B19, influenza, CMV and Epstein-Barr virus. HLA typing was unavailable for some donors at each locus, so association tests used only the typed subset. In a later analysis, HLA-associated TCR beta chains showed more clonal expansion and lower generation probabilities than non-associated chains that were equally common. In the study, about 150 TCR beta chains were listed as associated with cytomegalovirus. Only TCR beta chains were sequenced in this cohort, and the absence of alpha or paired-chain data limited detectable features.

The library relied on the immunoSEQ multiplex PCR assay. A mixture of 60 forward primers for TCR Vbeta segments and 13 reverse primers for TCR Jbeta segments was used in the multiplex PCR. Amplification of the CDR3 region of rearranged TCR beta genes was performed with a multiplex PCR assay on genomic DNA. On the Illumina HiSeq System, the amplified TCR beta libraries were sequenced as 87-base-pair reads. From the authors' description of their analysis: In a later analysis, around 80 million unique TCR beta chains were counted across the 500 to 700 repertoires, and roughly 9.9 million of these chains were shared by at least two donors. To remove PCR and sequencing errors, raw reads were error-corrected and collapsed into unique sequences using a nearest-neighbor algorithm that merged closely related sequences. CDR3 sequences were aligned to IMGT reference sequences to assign V, D and J gene segments. For a sequence to be retained, a match of at least six nucleotides was required to both a V gene segment and a J gene segment. Rearrangements were called productive when the CDR3 lacked stop codons and stayed in frame with V and J; all others were non-productive. CDR3 was defined by IMGT convention, running from the second conserved V-encoded cysteine to the conserved J-encoded phenylalanine. Sequences without an unambiguous match to a single V gene segment were excluded from the earlier analysis of over 500 of the donors. An earlier analysis of around 600 of the donors classified V segments as functional when productive rearrangements were above 56.7% and as segregating when the standard deviation between donors was above 5%. To diagnose cytomegalovirus status from the catalog of TCR beta chain sequences, a statistical classification framework was built. V and J gene assignment, in a later analysis, came from comparing TCR nucleotide sequences with IMGT/GENE-DB human TR gene sequences. The TCRdist pipeline was used in a later analysis to assign CDR3 sequences and most-parsimonious VDJ recombination scenarios. A later analysis defined each TCR beta chain by its CDR3 amino acid sequence plus V-gene family, and excluded reads lacking a unique V-gene family. As a way to deal with suspected cross-contamination and a sequencing artifact, a later analysis dropped 592 nucleotide sequences that were highly shared and had low generation probability. For each public chain, a later analysis derived a clonal expansion index from normalized ranks of inferred template counts within each repertoire. A later analysis computed generation probabilities with a VDJ recombination model fitted to out-of-frame rearrangements, and checked the results against IGoR. In a later analysis, TCR-TCR, TCR-HLA and TCR-CMV co-occurrence was scored with hypergeometric tests, and a repertoire-size bias correction was applied to TCR pairs. A later analysis estimated false discovery rates by permuting HLA or CMV assignments 20 times. In a later analysis, co-occurring TCRs were grouped using DBSCAN, and TCRdist sequence similarity was added for clustering within HLA-allele-positive subsets. Repertoires with fewer than 30,000 or more than 120,000 public chains were left out of co-occurrence clustering, as were five repertoires with anomalous nucleotide sharing. Entries here come from immuneACCESS through TCRdb and include only in-frame sequences with V and J called. Some clones fail to appear in such tables; in the studies checked, an unresolved V gene covers under half of the shortfall, and the cause of the remainder is unknown. V and J calls and clone size follow that table, whereas D and trimming were derived from the DNA. The sample data list some 180,000 clones, and 76% of these were observed just once. The ten largest clonotypes hold around 1.6% of the sample.

The source is a man aged 18 to 30 in good health and CMV-seronegative. Material: PBMCs.

The DNA sequence follows: TGTGCCAGCAGCTTACTAGCAGGAGAGGGGGAGCTGTTTTTT. It specifies CASSLLAGEGELFF. The chain uses TRBV7-3 and TRBJ2-2; the D gene is possibly TRBD2, with 5 bases matching. V is cut by 2 bases and J by 8 bases, and the space between the germline ends is 12 bases. The CDR3 contains 14 residues, cysteine and phenylalanine counted. Just CDR3 DNA is preserved here, 42 bases in frame from base 1. CDR1 and CDR2 are drawn from the germline V gene: SGHTA, FQGTGA.